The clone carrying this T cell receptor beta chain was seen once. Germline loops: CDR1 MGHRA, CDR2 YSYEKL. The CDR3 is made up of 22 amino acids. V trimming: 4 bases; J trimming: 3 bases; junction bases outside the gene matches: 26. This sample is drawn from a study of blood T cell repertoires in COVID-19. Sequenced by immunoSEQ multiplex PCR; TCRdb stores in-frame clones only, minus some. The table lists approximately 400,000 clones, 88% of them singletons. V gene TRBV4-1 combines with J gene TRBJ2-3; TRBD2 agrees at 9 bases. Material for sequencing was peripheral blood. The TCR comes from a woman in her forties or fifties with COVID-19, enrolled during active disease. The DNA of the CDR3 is TGCGCCAGCAGCCTCCTGTCCTTAGCGGGGGCGACCCCTACCGCTGTGACAGATACGCAGTATTTT. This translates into CASSLLSLAGATPTAVTDTQYF.